This T cell receptor (beta chain) emerged from a study of HIV-infected patients and healthy controls. Antiretroviral therapy had run roughly three months, about 14 weeks, before follow-up blood collection. No cell fractionation was done, so the repertoire covers all unsorted peripheral blood T cells. About this clonotype: The target antigen is unknown.

Study conclusions and caveats: Healthy controls carried many MAIT alpha-chain CDR3s, while HIV+ repertoires had few. HLA types of the donors remained undetermined.

CDR1 is SGHVS, CDR2 FQNEAQ, per germline. The V and J ends lost 4 bases and 4 bases, in that order; junction bases with no gene match: 9. The CDR3 consists of 15 residues. Reverse transcription used around 500 ng RNA and constant-region primers for alpha and beta. Using multiplexing indices, alpha and beta chain libraries were generated apart by chain-specific third strand synthesis. A single record per CDR3 protein comes from TCRdb applying MiXCR to the 5' RACE reads. The table lists about 7,000 distinct CDR3 sequences, about 9.7% of them singletons. Material: blood, obtained during antiretroviral therapy. The source of this sequence is an adult with HIV infection. This chain joins TRBV7-8 and TRBJ1-1; TRBD1 aligns across 7 bases. CDR3 in DNA: TGTGCCAGCAGCTCCCAAGGACAGGCAATCACTGAAGCTTTCTTT. Translation: CASSSQGQAITEAFF.